This T cell receptor (beta chain) was sequenced in a study of beta chain features in type 1 diabetes. Study-wide results and limits: Patients and controls would share equally any PCR tilt toward shorter templates. Patients' naive, central memory and Treg TCRB repertoires seemed closer to one another than those of healthy donors.

All of the isolated RNA was reverse transcribed, so expressed TCRB transcripts were sequenced. Generated by immunoSEQ multiplex PCR, the TCRdb table keeps only in-frame clones and is missing some. The sample shows 600,000 to 650,000 clones, around 15% of them seen only once. In the case of this clone: Antigen: not known. Sequence at one end of the junction differs from germline and may be a read error.

The CDR3 covers 13 residues. Germline CDR1 reads SGHAT; CDR2 reads FQDESV (reference sequence). Sequenced: naive CD4+ T cells from blood. This TCR came from a man younger than 30 in good health. The chain combines TRBV11-1 with TRBJ2-7; no reliable D call. The CDR3 DNA reads TGTGCCAGCAGCTTTAAGCCCTCCTTCGAGCAGTACTTC. Protein sequence: CASSFKPSFEQYF.